A selection of T cell receptor beta chains follows, all from one sample in a study of response to subunit inactivated influenza vaccine. One entry per CDR3 protein, called by TCRdb with MiXCR from the RT-PCR reads. In the table there are roughly 710,000 distinct CDR3 sequences, roughly 15% of which are singletons. Sample: PBMCs from blood, taken around two weeks before vaccination. These receptors came from a man over 45 who received an inactivated influenza vaccine. The CDR3 runs from the conserved cysteine through the conserved F or W. The D gene is left open where the match is weak. Clone sizes are given selectively: once, few, many, or a class where the clone is expanded.

>few|TRBJ2-1|TRBV20-1|TRBD2|20
TGCAGTGCTAGAGACACGTCCGGGACTAGCGGGAGTCCCTCCTACAATGAGCAGTTCTTC
CSARDTSGTSGSPSYNEQFF
>many|TRBJ1-2|TRBV10-3|NA|13
TGTGCCATCAGTGAGTCTACAGGGCTAGGCTACACCTTC
CAISESTGLGYTF
>many|TRBJ2-5|TRBV11-2|NA|13
TGTGCCAGCAGCCTTCTCCCGGGCGAGACCCAGTACTTC
CASSLLPGETQYF
>few|TRBJ2-2|TRBV11-2|TRBD2|15
TGTGCCAGCAGCTTAAACGGGGGGTTTGCCGGGGAGCTGTTTTTT
CASSLNGGFAGELFF
>many|TRBJ1-1|TRBV5-6|NA|17
TGTGCCAGCAGCTTAGATGGGCTGGGAGGGCTGAACACTGAAGCTTTCTTT
CASSLDGLGGLNTEAFF
>few|TRBJ1-1|TRBV5-5|TRBD1|15
TGTGCCAGCAGACCGGCCGCAGGGGGAAACACTGAAGCTTTCTTT
CASRPAAGGNTEAFF
>NA|TRBJ2-1|TRBV12-3/TRBV12-4|NA|12
TGTGCCAGCAGTAAACCGGGGAATGAGCAGTTCTTC
CASSKPGNEQFF
>few|TRBJ1-2|TRBV27|NA|15
TGTGCCAGCAGTCCCAGGGTATCGGATAACTATGGCTACACCTTC
CASSPRVSDNYGYTF
>NA|TRBJ2-5|TRBV29-1|TRBD2|13
TGCAGCGTTGGGCCTAGCGGGAATCCGACCCAGTACTTC
CSVGPSGNPTQYF
>many|TRBJ2-5|TRBV5-1|NA|14
TGCGCCAGCAGCTCCGGGACACCCGAAGAGACCCAGTACTTC
CASSSGTPEETQYF
>NA|TRBJ2-1|TRBV20-1|TRBD2|15
TGCAGTGCTGCCCAGCGGGGCCTTTCCTACAATGAGCAGTTCTTC
CSAAQRGLSYNEQFF
>NA|TRBJ2-7|TRBV7-2|NA|13
TGTGCCAGCAGCTTGCAGGGGAACCACGAGCAGTACTTC
CASSLQGNHEQYF
>few|TRBJ1-3|TRBV4-2|NA|15
TGTGCCAGCAGCCCAGAGGGGACTGGTGGAAACACCATATATTTT
CASSPEGTGGNTIYF
>NA|TRBJ2-1|TRBV3-1|TRBD2|19
TGTGCCAGCAGTTCTATCCCTGGGACTAGCGGTACGGGCTACAATGAGCAGTTCTTC
CASSSIPGTSGTGYNEQFF
>NA|TRBJ2-3|TRBV12-3/TRBV12-4|NA|15
TGTGCCAGCAGTTTTTATGGGGCTAGCACAGATACGCAGTATTTT
CASSFYGASTDTQYF
>NA|TRBJ2-5|TRBV6-2/TRBV6-3|TRBD1|16
TGTGCCAGCAGTTACCTTTCGGGACAGGGTCAAGAGACCCAGTACTTC
CASSYLSGQGQETQYF
>NA|TRBJ2-3|TRBV7-9|NA|14
TGTGCCAGCAGCTTAGGGGAACTGGGCGATACGCAGTATTTT
CASSLGELGDTQYF
>few|TRBJ1-6|TRBV7-9|TRBD1|15
TGTGCCAGCAGCTTAGAGACAGGGGATAATTCACCCCTCCACTTT
CASSLETGDNSPLHF
>NA|TRBJ2-5|TRBV28|NA|13
TGTGCCACCACCGGATTAGGGAGCGAGACCCAGTACTTC
CATTGLGSETQYF
>few|TRBJ2-2|TRBV5-5|NA|15
TGTGCCAGCAGCTTGGTCAGGGACTTGGCCGGGGAGCTGTTTTTT
CASSLVRDLAGELFF
>few|TRBJ2-2|TRBV5-1|TRBD1|15
TGCGCCAGCAGCGGGACAGGGGGCGTCACCGGGGAGCTGTTTTTT
CASSGTGGVTGELFF
>NA|TRBJ1-2|TRBV15|NA|16
TGTGCCACCAGCAGAGAGGCAGGGAACCCTATTAATGGCTACACCTTC
CATSREAGNPINGYTF
>few|TRBJ1-5|TRBV28|NA|15
TGTGCCAGCAGTTTTAGTTCGGGGTTTAATCAGCCCCAGCATTTT
CASSFSSGFNQPQHF
>many|TRBJ1-5|TRBV12-3/TRBV12-4|NA|12
TGTGCCAGCAGTTTTGGGCCGCAGCCCCAGCATTTT
CASSFGPQPQHF
>NA|TRBJ2-1|TRBV29-1|NA|12
TGCAGCGTTGAAGGGGGCCTGAATGAGCAGTTCTTC
CSVEGGLNEQFF